This T cell receptor (beta chain) is drawn from a study of regulatory T cells in long-lasting Graves disease. Study findings and constraints: Clonotypes that were public and shared totalled about 2,500 in persistent patients versus about 1,000 in new patients.

The authors built TCR beta libraries using iRepertoire HTBI primers and Arm-PCR of CDR3 regions. MiXCR was run by TCRdb on the multiplex PCR reads, yielding one entry per CDR3 protein. The table lists fewer than 550,000 distinct CDR3 sequences, 15% to 20% of them singletons. This clonotype was recorded at least ten times. What it binds is unknown. V dropped 11 bases and J dropped 0; count of bases not matched to a gene: 7. CDR1 MDHEN and CDR2 SYDVKM come from the germline V gene. The CDR3 consists of 14 residues. Time point in this sample: newly diagnosed GD, antithyroid drugs for less than 3 months. Preparation of the TCR library used RNA extracted from PBMCs. Peripheral blood, 7 to 10 milliliters per patient, was collected in EDTA tubes. These data were likewise used in another study, on T cells in Graves' hyperthyroidism and ophthalmopathy.

The clonotype originates from a woman between 40 and 65 years old with Graves disease. The specimen was peripheral blood mononuclear cells (PBMCs), collected at new diagnosis, from a patient treated with antithyroid drugs. The rearrangement links TRBV28 to TRBJ2-7, with TRBD1 identical over 10 bases. This chain's CDR3 is CASLDRGTSYEQYF. CDR3 in DNA: TGTGCCTCCTTGGACAGGGGGACCTCCTACGAGCAGTACTTC.